Listed below are T cell receptor beta chains from one sample, sequenced in a study of vaccination and CD4 T cells after COVID-19. One entry per CDR3 protein results from TCRdb running MiXCR on the PCR reads. Here the sample spans around 15,000 distinct CDR3 sequences, roughly 59% being singletons. The antigens these receptors bind are not known. The material sequenced was CD4+ T cells from blood, cultured in vitro. These receptors were taken from a human donor who had recovered from COVID-19. Each CDR3 is given with its conserved first and last residue. Each record gives: D gene, J gene, clone size, V gene, CDR3 DNA, CDR3 protein. The D gene is left open where the match is weak. Part of the rows lack a size; the others show once, few, many or a class for expanded clones.

d_gene: TRBD1; j_gene: TRBJ1-1; abundance: .; v_gene: TRBV12-3/TRBV12-4; CDR3nt: TGTGCCAGCACCGCCTGGACAGGGTGGGGTAACACTGAAGCTTTCTTT; CDR3aa: CASTAWTGWGNTEAFF
d_gene: .; j_gene: TRBJ1-3; abundance: .; v_gene: TRBV6-1; CDR3nt: TGTGCCAGCAGTCCGGGACTCCCCGTCGGAAACACCATATATTTT; CDR3aa: CASSPGLPVGNTIYF
d_gene: .; j_gene: TRBJ2-5; abundance: large; v_gene: TRBV6-1; CDR3nt: TGTGCCAGCAGCCGGGACACTTACTTGGGGGAGACCCAGTACTTC; CDR3aa: CASSRDTYLGETQYF
d_gene: TRBD1; j_gene: TRBJ1-6; abundance: few; v_gene: TRBV7-3; CDR3nt: TGTGCCAGCAGCGAAAATCGGATCGGGACAGGGTCGAATTCACCCCTCCACTTT; CDR3aa: CASSENRIGTGSNSPLHF
d_gene: .; j_gene: TRBJ2-7; abundance: .; v_gene: TRBV28; CDR3nt: TGTGCCAGCAGTTTGGAAGGGGATCTCATCTACGAGCAGTACTTC; CDR3aa: CASSLEGDLIYEQYF
d_gene: .; j_gene: TRBJ1-2; abundance: medium-sized; v_gene: TRBV24-1; CDR3nt: TGTGCCACCAGTGACAGTCGGTCCAACTATGGCTACACCTTC; CDR3aa: CATSDSRSNYGYTF
d_gene: TRBD2; j_gene: TRBJ2-3; abundance: once; v_gene: TRBV6-2/TRBV6-3; CDR3nt: TGTGCCAGCAGTTACGCTAGCGGGAGAGTAGCAGATACGCAGTATTTT; CDR3aa: CASSYASGRVADTQYF
d_gene: .; j_gene: TRBJ1-1; abundance: .; v_gene: TRBV2; CDR3nt: TGTGCCAGCAGTGAACACGCAGGGGTCGGTGAAGCTTTCTTT; CDR3aa: CASSEHAGVGEAFF
d_gene: .; j_gene: TRBJ1-1; abundance: .; v_gene: TRBV30; CDR3nt: TGTGCCTGGAGATTTACAGGGAGGAACACTGAAGCTTTCTTT; CDR3aa: CAWRFTGRNTEAFF
d_gene: .; j_gene: TRBJ1-6; abundance: .; v_gene: TRBV19; CDR3nt: TGTGCCAGTAGTAGGCAGGGTTTTAGATCACCCCTCCACTTT; CDR3aa: CASSRQGFRSPLHF
d_gene: .; j_gene: TRBJ1-2; abundance: .; v_gene: TRBV4-1; CDR3nt: TGCGCCAGCAGCCGCCTCGGGGAGCGAAGGGGCTACACCTTC; CDR3aa: CASSRLGERRGYTF
d_gene: .; j_gene: TRBJ2-1; abundance: .; v_gene: TRBV12-3/TRBV12-4; CDR3nt: TGTGCCAGCAGTTCAGGAGGCTTGAATGAGCAGTTCTTC; CDR3aa: CASSSGGLNEQFF
d_gene: .; j_gene: TRBJ1-2; abundance: few; v_gene: TRBV27; CDR3nt: TGTGCCCCAAAGGGGGAACGCCGGGGCTATGGCTACACCTTC; CDR3aa: CAPKGERRGYGYTF
d_gene: TRBD2; j_gene: TRBJ2-7; abundance: few; v_gene: TRBV30; CDR3nt: TGTGCCTGGGGGGGAGGGAGCTACGAGCAGTACTTC; CDR3aa: CAWGGGSYEQYF